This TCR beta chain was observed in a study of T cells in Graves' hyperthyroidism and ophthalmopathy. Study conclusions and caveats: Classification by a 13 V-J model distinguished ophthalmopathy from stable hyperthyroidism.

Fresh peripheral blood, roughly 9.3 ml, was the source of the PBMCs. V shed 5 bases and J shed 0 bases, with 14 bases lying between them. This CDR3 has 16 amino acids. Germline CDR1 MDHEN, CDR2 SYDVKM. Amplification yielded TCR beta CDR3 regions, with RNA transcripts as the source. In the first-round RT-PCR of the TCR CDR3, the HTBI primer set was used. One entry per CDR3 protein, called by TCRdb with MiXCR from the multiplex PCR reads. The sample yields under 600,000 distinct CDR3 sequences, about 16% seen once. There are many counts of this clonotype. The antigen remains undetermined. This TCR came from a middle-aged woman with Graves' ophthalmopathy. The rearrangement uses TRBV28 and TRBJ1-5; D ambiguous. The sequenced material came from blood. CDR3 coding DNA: TGTGCCAGCAGTAAGATACGGGATTCTAGCAATCAGCCCCAGCATTTT. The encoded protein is CASSKIRDSSNQPQHF.